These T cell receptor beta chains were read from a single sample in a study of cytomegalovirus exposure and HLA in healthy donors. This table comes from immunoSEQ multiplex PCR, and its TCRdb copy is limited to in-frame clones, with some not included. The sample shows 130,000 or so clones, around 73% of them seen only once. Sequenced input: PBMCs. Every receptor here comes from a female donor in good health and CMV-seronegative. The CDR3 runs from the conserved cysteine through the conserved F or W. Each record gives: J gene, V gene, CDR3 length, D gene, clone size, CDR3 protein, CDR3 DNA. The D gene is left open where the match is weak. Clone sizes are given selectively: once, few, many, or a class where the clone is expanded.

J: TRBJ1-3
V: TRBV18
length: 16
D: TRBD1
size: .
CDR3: CASSPTGVHSGNTIYF
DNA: TGTGCCAGCTCACCGACAGGGGTCCACTCTGGAAACACCATATATTTT

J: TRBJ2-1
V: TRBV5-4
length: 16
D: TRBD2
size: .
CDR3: CASSLVASGTYNEQFF
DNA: TGTGCCAGCAGCTTGGTGGCTAGCGGGACTTACAATGAGCAGTTCTTC

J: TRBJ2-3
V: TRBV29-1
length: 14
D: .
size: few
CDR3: CSVEGAGSTDTQYF
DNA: TGCAGCGTTGAAGGGGCTGGTAGCACAGATACGCAGTATTTT

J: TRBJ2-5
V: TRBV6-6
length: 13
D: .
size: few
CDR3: CASRGWVQETQYF
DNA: TGTGCCAGCCGGGGATGGGTTCAAGAGACCCAGTACTTC

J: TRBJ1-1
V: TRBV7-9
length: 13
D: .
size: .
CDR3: CASSLGQNTEAFF
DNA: TGTGCCAGCAGCTTGGGACAAAACACTGAAGCTTTCTTT

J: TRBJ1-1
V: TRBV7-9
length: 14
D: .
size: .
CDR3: CASSSTRGGYGVFF
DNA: TGTGCCAGCAGTTCAACAAGGGGAGGTTACGGTGTTTTCTTT

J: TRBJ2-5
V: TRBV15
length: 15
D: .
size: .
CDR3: CATSRARGSQETQYF
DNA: TGTGCCACCAGCAGAGCTAGGGGGAGCCAAGAGACCCAGTACTTC

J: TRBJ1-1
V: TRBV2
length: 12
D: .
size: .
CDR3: CASSDSSREPFF
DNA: TGTGCCAGCAGTGATAGCAGCAGGGAACCTTTCTTT

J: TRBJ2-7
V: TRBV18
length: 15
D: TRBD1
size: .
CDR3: CASSPPGQGFYEQYF
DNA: TGTGCCAGCTCACCTCCGGGACAGGGCTTCTACGAGCAGTACTTC

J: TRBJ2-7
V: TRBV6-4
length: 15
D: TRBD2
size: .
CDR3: CASMRTSGNSYEQYF
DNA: TGTGCCAGCATGAGGACTAGCGGTAATTCCTACGAGCAGTACTTC

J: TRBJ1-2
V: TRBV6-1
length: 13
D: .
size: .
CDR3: CASSEAFGYGYTF
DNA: TGTGCCAGCAGTGAAGCATTCGGGTATGGCTACACCTTC

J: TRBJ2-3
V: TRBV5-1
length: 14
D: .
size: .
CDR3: CASRLRTNTDTQYF
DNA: TGCGCCAGCAGGTTACGGACTAACACAGATACGCAGTATTTT

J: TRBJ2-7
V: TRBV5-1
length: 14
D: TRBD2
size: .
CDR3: CASSPGLAGAEQYF
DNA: TGCGCCAGCAGCCCTGGACTAGCGGGAGCTGAGCAGTACTTC

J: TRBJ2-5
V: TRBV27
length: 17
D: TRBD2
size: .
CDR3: CASRLQGLAGRRETQYF
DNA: TGTGCCAGCAGATTGCAAGGACTAGCGGGGAGGAGGGAGACCCAGTACTTC

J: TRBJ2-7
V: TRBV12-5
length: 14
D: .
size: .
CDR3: CASGPGRRNYEQYF
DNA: TGTGCTAGTGGCCCGGGCCGGAGGAACTACGAGCAGTACTTC

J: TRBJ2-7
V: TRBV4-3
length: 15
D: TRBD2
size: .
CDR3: CASSQVLAANYEQYF
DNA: TGCGCCAGCAGCCAAGTTCTAGCGGCTAACTACGAGCAGTACTTC

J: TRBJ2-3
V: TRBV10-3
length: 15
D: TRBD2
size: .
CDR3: CAVRTGTSGTDTQYF
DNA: TGTGCCGTTCGTACCGGGACTAGCGGCACAGATACGCAGTATTTT

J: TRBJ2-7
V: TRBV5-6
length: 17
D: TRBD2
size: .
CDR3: CASSSQGTSGVFSEQYF
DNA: TGTGCCAGCAGCTCTCAGGGGACTAGCGGAGTCTTCTCCGAGCAGTACTTC

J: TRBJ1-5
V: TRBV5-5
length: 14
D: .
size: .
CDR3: CASSFGQGGQPQHF
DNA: TGTGCCAGCAGCTTCGGGCAGGGAGGTCAGCCCCAGCATTTT

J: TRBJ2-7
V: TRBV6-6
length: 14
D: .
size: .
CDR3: CASSRDTAMSEQYF
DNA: TGTGCCAGTTCCCGGGACACGGCGATGAGCGAGCAGTACTTC

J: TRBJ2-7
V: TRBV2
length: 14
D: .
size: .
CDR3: CASSESRQSYEQYF
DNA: TGTGCCAGCAGTGAGTCGAGACAATCCTACGAGCAGTACTTC

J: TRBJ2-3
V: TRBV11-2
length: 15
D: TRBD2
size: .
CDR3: CASSRSSGRTDTQYF
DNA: TGTGCCAGCAGCCGTAGTAGCGGGAGAACAGATACGCAGTATTTT

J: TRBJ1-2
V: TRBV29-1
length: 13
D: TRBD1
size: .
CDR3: CSAKTGYDYGYTF
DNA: TGCAGCGCAAAGACAGGGTACGACTATGGCTACACCTTC

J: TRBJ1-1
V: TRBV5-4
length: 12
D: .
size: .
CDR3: CASGRGDTEAFF
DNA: TGTGCCAGCGGTCGGGGGGACACTGAAGCTTTCTTT

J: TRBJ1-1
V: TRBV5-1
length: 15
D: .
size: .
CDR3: CASSTNPDSGTEAFF
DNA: TGCGCCAGCAGCACAAACCCCGACAGTGGCACTGAAGCTTTCTTT

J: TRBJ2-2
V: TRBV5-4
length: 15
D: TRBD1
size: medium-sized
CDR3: CASSWGQGGTGELFF
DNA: TGTGCCAGCAGCTGGGGACAGGGCGGCACCGGGGAGCTGTTTTTT

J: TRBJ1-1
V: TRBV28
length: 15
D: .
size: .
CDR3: CASSLGGEVYTEAFF
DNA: TGTGCCAGCAGTTTAGGAGGGGAGGTGTACACTGAAGCTTTCTTT

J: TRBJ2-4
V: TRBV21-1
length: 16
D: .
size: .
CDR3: CASSIQGTAAKNIQYF
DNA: TGTGCCAGCAGCATCCAGGGGACGGCGGCCAAAAACATTCAGTACTTC

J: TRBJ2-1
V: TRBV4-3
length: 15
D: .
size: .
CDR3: CASSQEIRTPNEQFF
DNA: TGCGCCAGCAGCCAAGAAATAAGGACACCAAATGAGCAGTTCTTC

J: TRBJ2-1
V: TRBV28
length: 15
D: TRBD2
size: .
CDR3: CASSFSREGGNEQFF
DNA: TGTGCCAGCAGTTTTTCGCGGGAGGGGGGCAATGAGCAGTTCTTC

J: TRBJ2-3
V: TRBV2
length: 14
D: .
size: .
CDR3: CASSARQAGDTQYF
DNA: TGTGCCAGCAGTGCACGACAGGCAGGGGATACGCAGTATTTT

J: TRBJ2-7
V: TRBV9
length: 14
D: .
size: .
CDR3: CASSSGARVSGQYF
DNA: TGTGCCAGCAGCTCCGGAGCCCGGGTTTCCGGGCAGTACTTC

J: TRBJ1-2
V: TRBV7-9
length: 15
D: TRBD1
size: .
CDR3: CASSLEGDRAYGYTF
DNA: TGTGCCAGCAGCTTAGAAGGCGACAGGGCCTATGGCTACACCTTC

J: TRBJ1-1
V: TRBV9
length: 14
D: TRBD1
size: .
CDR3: CASSPWYRGTEAFF
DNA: TGTGCCAGCAGCCCATGGTACAGGGGTACTGAAGCTTTCTTT

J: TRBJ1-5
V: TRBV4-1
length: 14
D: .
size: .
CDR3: CASSPQGNNQPQHF
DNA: TGCGCCAGCAGCCCCCAGGGAAACAATCAGCCCCAGCATTTT

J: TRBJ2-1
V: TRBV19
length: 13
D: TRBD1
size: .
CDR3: CASSRTQGNEQFF
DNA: TGTGCCAGTAGTCGAACACAGGGGAATGAGCAGTTCTTC

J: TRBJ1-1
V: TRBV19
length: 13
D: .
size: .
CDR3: CASRTRVDTEAFF
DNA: TGTGCCAGTAGGACCAGGGTTGACACTGAAGCTTTCTTT

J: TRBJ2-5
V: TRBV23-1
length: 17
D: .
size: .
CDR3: CASSQSRYGLCQETQYF
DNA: TGCGCCAGCAGTCAATCGCGGTATGGCCTCTGCCAAGAGACCCAGTACTTC